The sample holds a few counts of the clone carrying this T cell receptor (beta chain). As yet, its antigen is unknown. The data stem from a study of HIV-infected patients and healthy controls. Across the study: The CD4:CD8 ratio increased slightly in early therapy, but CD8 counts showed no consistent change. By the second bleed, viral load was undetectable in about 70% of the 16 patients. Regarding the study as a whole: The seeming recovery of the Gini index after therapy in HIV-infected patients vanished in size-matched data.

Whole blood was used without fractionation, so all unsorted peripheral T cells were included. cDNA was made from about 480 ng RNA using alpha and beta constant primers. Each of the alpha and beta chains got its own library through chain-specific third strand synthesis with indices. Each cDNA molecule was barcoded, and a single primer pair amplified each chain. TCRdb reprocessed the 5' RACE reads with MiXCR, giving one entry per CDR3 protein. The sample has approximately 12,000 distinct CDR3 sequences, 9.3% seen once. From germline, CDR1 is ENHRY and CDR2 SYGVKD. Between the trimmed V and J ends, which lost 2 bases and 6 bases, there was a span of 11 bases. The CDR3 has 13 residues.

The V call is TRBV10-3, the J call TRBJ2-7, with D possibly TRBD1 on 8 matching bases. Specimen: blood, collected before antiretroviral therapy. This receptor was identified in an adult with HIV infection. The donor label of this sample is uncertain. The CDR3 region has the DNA TGTGCCATCAGTGAGACAGGGGGGGGCGAGCAGTACTTC. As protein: CAISETGGGEQYF.